Below, 23 T cell receptor beta chains from the same sample are listed, as sequenced in a study of T cells after yellow fever vaccination. TCRdb used MiXCR to reprocess the 5' RACE reads, holding one entry per CDR3 protein. Of around 68,000 distinct CDR3 sequences in the sample, approximately 7.3% were seen once. Sequencing was performed on CD8+ T cells sorted from PBMCs, taken around 10 days after the first yellow fever vaccination. These receptors all come from a man aged 18 to 30 who received the YFV17D yellow fever vaccine.

This clonotype was observed at least ten times. J is TRBJ2-2 and V is TRBV12-3 or TRBV12-4; D perhaps matches TRBD2 (6 bases). V was cut by 5 bases and J by 1 base, with 14 bases left in between. This CDR3 has 16 amino acids. The chain's CDR3 is CASSPLGGVNTGELFF. The CDR3 DNA follows: TGTGCCAGCAGTCCCCTTGGCGGGGTGAACACCGGGGAGCTGTTTTTT.

This clonotype was recorded a few times. This chain connects TRBV7-9 to TRBJ1-6; D unclear. Trimming shortened V by 0 bases and J by 8 bases, and 8 bases separated the two germline ends. The length of the CDR3 is 14 residues. Germline-derived CDR1 and CDR2 are SEHNR and FQNEAQ (reference sequence). The CDR3 loop reads CASSLALWDSPLHF. As DNA, the CDR3 is TGTGCCAGCAGCTTAGCGCTGTGGGATTCACCCCTCCACTTT.

This clonotype was seen a few times. This chain links TRBV5-1 with TRBJ1-1, with no clear D. Germline V gene sequence: CDR1 SGHRS, CDR2 YFSETQ. The CDR3 consists of 13 residues. Trimming took 1 base from V and 6 from J, leaving 10 bases between them. The CDR3, as DNA: TGCGCCAGCAGCTTGCCCGGCTCGGCTGAAGCTTTCTTT. It is translated as CASSLPGSAEAFF.

This clonotype appeared many times. The chain employs TRBV4-3 and TRBJ2-7; D is unresolved. Germline loops: CDR1 LGHNA, CDR2 YSLEER. Trimming stripped 0 bases from V and 4 bases from J, with 7 bases between. The CDR3 extends over 13 amino acids. The DNA of the CDR3 is TGCGCCAGCAGCCAAGATCTGGGTTACGAGCAGTACGTC. Protein sequence: CASSQDLGYEQYV.

This clonotype was found a few times. This chain uses TRBV19 with TRBJ2-7, with 7 bases lining up with TRBD2. CDR1 is LNHDA, CDR2 SQIVND, per germline (reference sequence). The V segment lost 4 bases and the J segment 0 bases; nucleotides outside the gene matches: 9. This CDR3 spans 16 amino acids. The CDR3 nucleotides are TGTGCCAGTAGTAGGGCTGGCAGGGACTACTCCTACGAGCAGTACTTC. Protein sequence: CASSRAGRDYSYEQYF. Looking up the rest from reference TRBV19 and TRBJ2-7 gives the full variable domain: DGGITQSPKYLFRKEGQNVTLSCEQNLNHDAMYWYRQDPGQGLRLIYYSQIVNDFQKGDIAEGYSVSREKKESFPLTVTSAQKNPTAFYLCASSRAGRDYSYEQYFGPGTRLTVT.

This clonotype was observed at least ten times. This chain joins TRBV11-2 and TRBJ2-1, with TRBD1 as a possible D gene (6 bases). Germline V lookup: CDR1 SGHAT, CDR2 FQNNGV. V lost 7 bases and J 4 bases, leaving 20 bases between the germline ends. The length of the CDR3 is 16 residues. CDR3 residues: CASNPTPTTGYNEQFF. The CDR3 bases are TGTGCCAGCAACCCAACTCCCACCACAGGGTACAATGAGCAGTTCTTC.

At least ten counts were recorded for this clonotype. CDR3 region: CASSNGRNQPQHF. The CDR3 DNA is TGTGCCAGCAGTAACGGACGGAATCAGCCCCAGCATTTT. The chain couples TRBV2 to TRBJ1-5; unclear D gene. V was cut by 5 bases and J by 4 bases, with 9 bases left in between. Germline loops: CDR1 SNHLY, CDR2 FYNNEI. The CDR3 loop spans 13 amino acids.

This clonotype was recorded at least ten times. This CDR3 is CASSRENEETQYF. The DNA of the CDR3 is TGCGCCAGCAGCAGGGAGAACGAGGAGACCCAGTACTTC. The chain carries TRBV5-1 and TRBJ2-5, with D possibly being TRBD2 (5 bases). Trimming took off 4 bases at V and 5 bases at J, with 12 bases between the two ends. In germline, CDR1 is SGHRS, CDR2 YFSETQ. CDR3 size: 13 residues.

In regard to this clonotype: A much larger clone lies a single base off, so this may be a read error. The chain links TRBV20-1 to TRBJ2-1; D tentatively fits TRBD1 or TRBD2 (6 bases each). V lost 0 bases, J lost 3 bases, and 24 bases lay in between. CDR3 size: 19 residues. Germline V CDR1 and CDR2: DFQATT, SNEGSKA (reference sequence). The CDR3 loop reads CSARDQGSWGASFYNEQFF. In DNA, the CDR3 is TGCAGTGCTAGAGATCAAGGTTCTTGGGGGGCGAGCTTCTACAATGAGCAGTTCTTC.

This clonotype showed up just a few times. Germline is not matched at one junction end, which may reflect a read error. V gene TRBV28 combines with J gene TRBJ2-1; no reliable D call. Germline values: CDR1 MDHEN, CDR2 SYDVKM. This CDR3 is 14 amino acids long. CDR3 DNA sequence: TGTGCCAGCAGCCTGGGGTCCTCCCACAATGAGCAGTTCTTC. It translates to CASSLGSSHNEQFF.

A few counts support this clonotype. The chain has TRBV7-3 and TRBJ2-1; 9 bases are a match to TRBD2. With 2 bases clipped from V and 5 bases from J, the junction kept 4 bases outside the gene matches. This CDR3 region has 15 residues. The germline V gene encodes CDR1 SGHTA and CDR2 FQGTGA. This chain's CDR3 is CASSLGGGAHNEQFF. Written as DNA, the CDR3 is TGTGCCAGCAGCTTAGGCGGGGGGGCTCACAATGAGCAGTTCTTC.

The table lists this clonotype with many counts. The chain has TRBV12-3 or TRBV12-4 and TRBJ2-7; no definite D call. V lost 7 bases and J lost 2, with 6 bases in between. CDR3 size: 11 residues. This CDR3 is CASIRTYEQYF. CDR3 sequence (DNA): TGTGCCAGCATCCGGACCTACGAGCAGTACTTC.

The table lists this clonotype with many counts. The chain links TRBV24-1 to TRBJ2-1; D may be TRBD1 or TRBD2 (5 bases each). This CDR3 has 13 residues. The germline CDR1 and CDR2 sequences are KGHDR and SFDVKD. V was cut by 9 bases and J by 8 bases, with 16 bases left in between. The CDR3 spells CATVLERGHEQFF. The CDR3 coding sequence is TGTGCCACCGTCCTTGAGAGGGGCCATGAGCAGTTCTTC.

This clonotype was seen many times. The chain employs TRBV6-5 and TRBJ2-2; perhaps TRBD2 as D (7 bases). The CDR3 totals 15 residues. Trimming left V 6 bases short and J 4 bases short, with 15 bases between. Germline V gives CDR1 MNHEY, CDR2 SVGAGI. The CDR3 DNA reads as TGTGCCAGCAGGCAGTGGGCGGGGGCCACCGGGGAGCTGTTTTTT. Encoded protein: CASRQWAGATGELFF.

This clonotype has ten or more counts. The chain employs TRBV29-1 and TRBJ1-2; possibly TRBD1 for D (6 bases). The CDR3 is 12 amino acids. V dropped 7 bases and J dropped 7 bases, with 16 bases sitting between them. From germline, CDR1 is SQVTM and CDR2 ANQGSEA. CDR3 coding DNA: TGCAGCGCCACGGGGGAGGGGGTTGGCTACACCTTC. It codes for CSATGEGVGYTF.

Many counts were recorded for this clonotype. This sequence joins TRBV7-2 and TRBJ2-1; D not certain. V lost 5 bases and J 3 bases, leaving 11 bases between the germline ends. The CDR3 has 14 amino acids. Germline CDR1 is SGHTA and CDR2 is FQGNSA. The CDR3: CASSPGPGYNEQFF. The CDR3 DNA sequence: TGTGCCAGCAGCCCCGGACCGGGCTACAATGAGCAGTTCTTC. The full variable domain, with the rest looked up from reference TRBV7-2 and TRBJ2-1, is GAGVSQSPSNKVTEKGKDVELRCDPISGHTALYWYRQSLGQGLEFLIYFQGNSAPDKSGLPSDRFSAERTGGSVSTLTIQRTQQEDSAVYLCASSPGPGYNEQFFGPGTRLTVL.

This clonotype was found a few times. J is TRBJ1-1 and V is TRBV6-2 or TRBV6-3, with D possibly matching TRBD1 (6 bases). CDR3 size: 13 residues. V was shortened by 7 bases and J by 0 bases, with 9 bases between the two germline ends. Germline CDR1 is MNHEY and CDR2 is SVGEGT. The CDR3 region has the DNA TGTGCCAGCACCCAGGGGATGAACACTGAAGCTTTCTTT. Translated: CASTQGMNTEAFF.

This clonotype was detected many times. The rearrangement links TRBV27 to TRBJ2-4; D is uncertain. V was shortened by 3 bases and J by 6 bases, with 9 bases between the two germline ends. The germline V gene has CDR1 MNHEY and CDR2 SMNVEV (reference sequence). This CDR3 has 13 residues. The CDR3 here is CASSFANSNIQYF. CDR3 nucleotides: TGTGCCAGCAGTTTCGCAAACTCAAACATTCAGTACTTC.

This clonotype has more than one count but fewer than ten. The V and J genes are TRBV7-6 and TRBJ2-1; D is perhaps TRBD2 (5 bases). The CDR3 spans 14 residues. Germline V gene data show CDR1 as SGHVS and CDR2 as FNYEAQ. Trimming left V 5 bases short and J 7 bases short, with 15 bases between. CDR3 sequence (DNA): TGTGCCAGCAGCCTCGGGCTAGCTTTGAATGAGCAGTTCTTC. Protein: CASSLGLALNEQFF.

A few counts support this clonotype. The chain has TRBV29-1 and TRBJ2-3; perhaps TRBD1 as D (5 bases). The V end was cut by 2 bases, the J end by 1 base, with 13 bases between. The CDR3 runs to 15 residues. Germline loops: CDR1 SQVTM, CDR2 ANQGSEA. CDR3 loop: CSVEPVAGRTDTQYF. DNA of the CDR3: TGCAGCGTTGAACCGGTGGCAGGGCGCACAGATACGCAGTATTTT.

The table lists this clonotype with many counts. The chain uses TRBV27 and TRBJ2-1, with 8 bases lining up with TRBD2. V was pared by 5 bases and J by 4 bases, with 7 bases of the junction left unmatched. The CDR3 is made up of 15 amino acids. Germline-derived CDR1 and CDR2 are MNHEY and SMNVEV (reference sequence). The DNA of the CDR3 is TGTGCCAGCAGTCTCCCGGGACTAGATTACAATGAGCAGTTCTTC. Residues: CASSLPGLDYNEQFF.

This clonotype was counted between two and nine times. The rearrangement joins TRBV30 to TRBJ2-3; D is possibly TRBD1 or TRBD2 (5 bases each). Germline CDR1 reads GTSNPN; CDR2 reads SVGIG (reference sequence). The CDR3 covers 17 residues. V lost 3 bases and J 7 bases, leaving 26 bases between the germline ends. CDR3 sequence: CAWSPPRGLVNTYTQYF. The CDR3 DNA follows: TGTGCCTGGAGCCCCCCCCGGGGCCTCGTAAACACTTATACGCAGTATTTT.

The genes are TRBV3-1 and TRBJ1-2, with TRBD1 matching 10 bases. Unmatched junction bases numbered 15, after V lost 11 bases and J lost 6 bases. This CDR3 is built from 15 residues. Germline CDR1 LGHDT, CDR2 YNNKEL (reference sequence). The CDR3 region has the DNA TGTGCCTCCAGCCAACTCGCCGGGACAGGGGATGGCTACACCTTC. This encodes CASSQLAGTGDGYTF.